The 26 T cell receptor beta chains below were found in one sample sequenced in a study of OX40 agonist ivuxolimab in advanced cancers. Produced via immunoSEQ multiplex PCR; TCRdb's table is partial and in-frame only. The data contain about 78,000 clones, roughly 84% of them singletons. This material consisted of CD4+ or CD8+ T cells sorted from blood, taken in a trial of the OX40 agonist ivuxolimab. The receptors here all came from an adult with an advanced solid tumor such as melanoma, head and neck, liver or kidney cancer.

The chain combines TRBV6-5 with TRBJ2-5; D is unclear. The germline gives CDR1 MNHEY, CDR2 SVGAGI. Trimming removed 0 bases at V and 1 base at J, with 12 bases between. The CDR3 has 16 amino acids. In DNA, the CDR3 is TGTGCCAGCAGTTACTCCTTTACTACCCTCCAAGAGACCCAGTACTTC. Protein sequence: CASSYSFTTLQETQYF.

The genes are TRBV28 and TRBJ1-1; weak D call: TRBD1 (5 bases). Germline CDR1 reads MDHEN; CDR2 reads SYDVKM. The CDR3 is 17 amino acids. The ends were cut back, 5 bases at V and 5 bases at J, with 24 bases in the middle. The chain's CDR3 is CASSPLGDRARGTEAFF. The CDR3 DNA is TGTGCCAGCAGTCCCTTAGGGGATCGGGCTCGGGGGACTGAAGCTTTCTTT. The full variable domain, with the rest looked up from reference TRBV28 and TRBJ1-1, is DVKVTQSSRYLVKRTGEKVFLECVQDMDHENMFWYRQDPGLGLRLIYFSYDVKMKEKGDIPEGYSVSREKKERFSLILESASTNQTSMYLCASSPLGDRARGTEAFFGQGTRLTVV.

The rearrangement joins TRBV6-5 to TRBJ1-1, with a possible D match to TRBD1 (6 bases). V was shortened by 5 bases and J by 2 bases, with 15 bases between the two germline ends. Germline values: CDR1 MNHEY, CDR2 SVGAGI. This CDR3 has 15 residues. Here the CDR3 reads CASSPSTGRNTEAFF. In DNA, the CDR3 is TGTGCCAGCAGTCCCAGTACAGGGAGAAACACTGAAGCTTTCTTT.

V usage is TRBV28 and J usage is TRBJ1-3; D remains unclear. Germline-derived CDR1 and CDR2 are MDHEN and SYDVKM. The V end was cut by 6 bases, the J end by 0 bases, with 9 bases between. The length of the CDR3 is 14 residues. The CDR3 sequence is CASSSGFSGNTIYF. CDR3 coding DNA: TGTGCCAGCAGCAGCGGTTTCTCTGGAAACACCATATATTTT.

The V gene is TRBV10-3, the J gene TRBJ1-3, with 7 nucleotides matching TRBD1. Trimming at V came to 8 bases and at J to 2 bases, leaving 15 bases not matched to a gene. The CDR3 has 17 amino acids. Germline CDR1 reads ENHRY; CDR2 reads SYGVKD. CDR3 bases: TGTGCCATCTCAGCGGGCTCCGGGACAGTTACTGGAAACACCATATATTTT. This encodes CAISAGSGTVTGNTIYF.

The rearrangement uses TRBV18 and TRBJ2-7, with TRBD1 matching 7 bases. The length of the CDR3 is 15 residues. Germline V gives CDR1 KGHSH, CDR2 LQKENI. Trimming took 0 bases from V and 6 from J; bases not matched to a gene: 8. In nucleotides, the CDR3 is TGTGCCAGCTCACCACCGGGGACAGCTCCGGGCGAGCAGTACTTC. It yields the protein CASSPPGTAPGEQYF.

The V and J genes are TRBV7-2 and TRBJ2-1, with 7 bases fitting TRBD2. Trimming took 1 base from V and 7 from J; bases not matched to a gene: 13. This CDR3 region has 17 residues. Germline V gene lookup returns CDR1 SGHTA and CDR2 FQGNSA. The CDR3 region is CASSLGGAGRGGNEQFF. In DNA, the CDR3 is TGTGCCAGCAGCTTAGGGGGAGCGGGACGCGGAGGAAATGAGCAGTTCTTC.

This clone was detected a few times. The chain joins TRBV5-1 to TRBJ2-1; 12 bases fit TRBD2. J was trimmed by 3 bases and V by 2 bases; bases with no gene match: 3. Germline V lookup: CDR1 SGHRS, CDR2 YFSETQ. The CDR3 runs to 16 residues. CDR3 amino acids: CASSLGLAGYYNEQFF. The CDR3 DNA reads as TGCGCCAGCAGCTTAGGACTAGCGGGATACTACAATGAGCAGTTCTTC.

This chain connects TRBV6-5 to TRBJ2-7; TRBD2 might be the D (5 bases). This CDR3 has 13 amino acids. Trimming shortened V by 1 base and J by 6 bases, and 10 bases separated the two germline ends. Germline V gene lookup returns CDR1 MNHEY and CDR2 SVGAGI. The CDR3 DNA sequence: TGTGCCAGCAGTTACTTTCCAAGCGGCGAGCAGTACTTC. As protein: CASSYFPSGEQYF.

This clone was counted once. The genes are TRBV15 and TRBJ1-2, with D possibly matching TRBD1 (5 bases). The germline CDR1 and CDR2 sequences are LNHNV and YYDKDF (reference sequence). The CDR3 has 13 amino acids. Trimming removed 3 bases from V and 2 bases from J, with 7 bases in between. The CDR3 sequence is CATSRDMNYGYTF. The CDR3 coding sequence is TGTGCCACCAGCAGGGACATGAACTATGGCTACACCTTC.

This clone qualifies as medium-sized (0.01 to 0.1%). V and J are TRBV19 and TRBJ1-5, with D possibly TRBD1 on 5 matching bases. The CDR3 is made up of 18 amino acids. The V gene's germline CDR1 is LNHDA and CDR2 SQIVND (reference sequence). The germline V and J ends were trimmed by 6 bases and 4 bases, with 25 bases remaining between them. The CDR3 loop reads CASSPIAAGVRKNQPQHF. CDR3 nucleotides: TGTGCCAGTAGCCCGATCGCCGCGGGGGTCAGGAAAAATCAGCCCCAGCATTTT.

CDR3 residues: CASGADSNEQFF. The CDR3 DNA follows: TGTGCCAGCGGGGCGGACTCTAATGAGCAGTTCTTC. J is TRBJ2-1 and V is TRBV2; the D call may be TRBD1 or TRBD2 (5 bases each). This CDR3 contains 12 residues. Trimming shortened V by 8 bases and J by 7 bases, and 12 bases separated the two germline ends. Germline V gene data show CDR1 as SNHLY and CDR2 as FYNNEI.

The chain is built from TRBV7-2 and TRBJ2-5; TRBD2 agrees at 8 bases. Germline lookup yields CDR1 SGHTA and CDR2 FQGNSA. V shed 2 bases and J 2 bases; nucleotides not matched to a gene: 4. There are 15 residues in the CDR3. The CDR3, as DNA: TGTGCCAGCAGCTTAATAGCGGGACTTCAAGAGACCCAGTACTTC. This codes for CASSLIAGLQETQYF. Drawing the rest from reference TRBV7-2 and TRBJ2-5, the complete variable domain is GAGVSQSPSNKVTEKGKDVELRCDPISGHTALYWYRQSLGQGLEFLIYFQGNSAPDKSGLPSDRFSAERTGGSVSTLTIQRTQQEDSAVYLCASSLIAGLQETQYFGPGTRLLVL.

The chain employs TRBV4-1 and TRBJ2-1, with 8 bases that match TRBD2. The CDR3 contains 17 residues. CDR1 and CDR2 from the germline V gene are MGHRA and YSYEKL. V trimming: 0 bases; J trimming: 0 bases; junction bases outside the gene matches: 4. The CDR3 region has the DNA TGCGCCAGCAGCCAAGATCAGCGGGGGACCTCCTACAATGAGCAGTTCTTC. It encodes CASSQDQRGTSYNEQFF.

This clone was picked up one time. The chain links TRBV28 to TRBJ1-2, with D possibly being TRBD1 (6 bases). The CDR3 runs 16 residues. Trimming took off 5 bases at V and 5 bases at J, with 21 bases between the two ends. Germline CDR1 and CDR2: MDHEN and SYDVKM. The CDR3 reads CASSPNSRQVGYGYTF. CDR3 nucleotide sequence: TGTGCCAGCAGTCCCAATAGTCGACAGGTGGGGTATGGCTACACCTTC.

This clone was seen once. V and J are TRBV7-2 and TRBJ2-2; tentatively, D is TRBD2 (5 bases). CDR3 size: 14 residues. The V gene lost 1 base and the J gene lost 5 bases, with 8 bases spanning the gap. Germline V gene lookup returns CDR1 SGHTA and CDR2 FQGNSA. The CDR3 sequence is CASSLDSGTGELFF. The CDR3, as DNA: TGTGCCAGCAGCTTAGACTCGGGAACCGGGGAGCTGTTTTTT.

The DNA of the CDR3 is TGTGCTAGTGGTACGGGGTACCACTCCTACGAGCAGTACTTC. This sequence encodes CASGTGYHSYEQYF. The genes are TRBV12-5 and TRBJ2-7, with D maybe TRBD2 (5 bases). The germline V gene encodes CDR1 LGHNT and CDR2 FRNRAP. CDR3 length: 14 amino acids. V dropped 5 bases and J dropped 0 bases, with 11 bases sitting between them.

This chain joins TRBV11-3 and TRBJ2-7, with D possibly TRBD1 on 6 matching bases. This CDR3 region has 15 residues. Germline lookup yields CDR1 SGHNT and CDR2 YENEEA. Trimming took 6 bases from V and 3 from J, leaving 18 bases between them. This CDR3 reads CASRPRDTPHYEQYF. Here the CDR3 DNA reads TGTGCCAGCAGACCCCGGGACACACCCCACTACGAGCAGTACTTC.

V gene TRBV5-5 combines with J gene TRBJ1-6, with no clear D. Germline assignment: CDR1 SGHKS and CDR2 YYEKEE (reference sequence). Trimming removed 2 bases from V and 6 bases from J, with 9 bases in between. The CDR3 runs to 14 residues. CDR3 DNA: TGTGCCAGCAGCTTTGGCACAGCTAATTCACCCCTCCACTTT. Its translation is CASSFGTANSPLHF.

This clone was recorded only once. The chain couples TRBV28 to TRBJ2-7, with D unclear. Germline values: CDR1 MDHEN, CDR2 SYDVKM. Between the trimmed V and J ends, which lost 3 bases and 2 bases, there was a span of 11 bases. This CDR3 has 14 residues. The CDR3 reads CASSLGHLPYEQYF. Here the CDR3 DNA reads TGTGCCAGCAGTTTGGGCCACCTACCCTACGAGCAGTACTTC.

The rearrangement joins TRBV2 to TRBJ1-6; D is undetermined. In germline, CDR1 is SNHLY, CDR2 FYNNEI. The CDR3 runs 15 residues. V dropped 7 bases and J dropped 1 base, with 11 bases sitting between them. The chain's CDR3 is CASTIDRSYNSPLHF. CDR3 nucleotide sequence: TGTGCCAGCACAATAGACCGTTCCTATAATTCACCCCTCCACTTT.

The chain combines TRBV7-6 with TRBJ2-2; D is possibly TRBD1 (5 bases). The CDR3 spans 16 residues. CDR1 SGHVS and CDR2 FNYEAQ come from the germline V gene. The V and J ends lost 3 bases and 3 bases respectively, with 14 bases between them. In DNA form, the CDR3 reads TGTGCCAGCAGCTTTCGGCAGGGCGCGGACACCGGGGAGCTGTTTTTT. It translates to CASSFRQGADTGELFF. Full variable domain (missing parts from reference TRBV7-6 and TRBJ2-2): GAGVSQSPRYKVTKRGQDVALRCDPISGHVSLYWYRQALGQGPEFLTYFNYEAQQDKSGLPNDRFSAERPEGSISTLTIQRTEQRDSAMYRCASSFRQGADTGELFFGEGSRLTVL.

This clone was seen just once. The chain carries TRBV2 and TRBJ2-2, with a weak D call TRBD2 (6 bases). V was clipped by 3 bases and J by 5 bases, with 13 bases between them. The CDR3 length is 15 residues. The germline V gene encodes CDR1 SNHLY and CDR2 FYNNEI. The CDR3 nucleotides read TGTGCCAGCAGTGAGTTGGGGGGATCGACCGGGGAGCTGTTTTTT. Translating gives CASSELGGSTGELFF.

The chain employs TRBV5-6 and TRBJ1-4, with 11 nucleotides matching TRBD1. This CDR3 contains 14 residues. Germline V lookup: CDR1 SGHDT, CDR2 YYEEEE. The V gene end was trimmed by 2 bases and the J gene end by 10 bases; junction bases not matched to a gene: 4. In DNA form, the CDR3 reads TGTGCCAGCAGCTTAAGGACAGGGGGCGGAAAACTGTTTTTT. Translated, it gives CASSLRTGGGKLFF.

The V gene is TRBV15, the J gene TRBJ2-1; 12 bases are shared with TRBD2. Trimming took 0 bases from V and 5 from J; bases not matched to a gene: 2. Germline-derived CDR1 and CDR2 are LNHNV and YYDKDF (reference sequence). This CDR3 is 16 amino acids long. CDR3 residues: CATSRDWTSGNNEQFF. CDR3 nucleotides: TGTGCCACCAGCAGAGATTGGACTAGCGGGAACAATGAGCAGTTCTTC.

CDR3 nucleotide sequence: TGTGCCAGCAGCGTAGCCCCCCGGAGGGGTGAAAAACTGTTTTTT. Translated, it gives CASSVAPRRGEKLFF. The chain has TRBV9 and TRBJ1-4; D perhaps matches TRBD1 (5 bases). The CDR3 covers 15 residues. CDR1 SGDLS and CDR2 YYNGEE come from the germline V gene. The V end was cut by 0 bases, the J end by 7 bases, with 13 bases between.